This TCR beta chain derives from a study of shared clonotypes between healthy human individuals. Findings and limits, study-wide: A generally larger estimated richness was seen in naive subsets than in memory subsets. Some clonotypes were shared by all four sorted-subset donors, while others were not shared. The non-shared ones had lower generation probabilities than the shared ones. Rarefaction exposed incomplete sorted-subset sequencing despite large depth. Researchers sampled blood only, noting tissue repertoires likely differ.

This clone was detected ten times or more. The antigen is undetermined. Trimming left V 2 bases short and J 7 bases short, with 17 bases between. There are 15 residues in the CDR3. Germline values: CDR1 MGHRA, CDR2 YSYEKL. Sequenced by immunoSEQ multiplex PCR; TCRdb stores in-frame clones only, minus some. The sample contains 1 million to 1.2 million clones, around three quarters of which appear only once. The sequencing sample was made of memory CD4+ T cells from PBMCs. Subset meaning: CD45RA-negative fraction. The TCR sequence derives from a man between 18 and 29 years old in good health. Some clones in this sample may be carry-over from other donors' samples. V gene TRBV4-1 combines with J gene TRBJ1-2, with D possibly being TRBD1 (5 bases). The CDR3 bases are TGCGCCAGCAGCCAACTTTCCGGGACGAAGATTGGCTACACCTTC. This gives the protein CASSQLSGTKIGYTF.